The 30 T cell receptor beta chains given below trace back to one sample, sequenced in a study of vaccination effects on CD4 cells after COVID-19 (dated by TCRdb to between 2021 and 2024). Receptors were amplified or captured by the immunoSEQ multiplex PCR assay. Held by TCRdb, this immuneACCESS table contains in-frame sequences only and omits some clones. Under half of the omission traces to an unresolved V gene where checked; the cause of the rest is unknown. Here the sample has around 20,000 clones; around two thirds occur a single time. The ten biggest clones cover approximately 15% of the sample. In the ViraFEST assay, PBMC were stimulated with viral peptide pools, and TCR sequencing was then used to find antigen-specific CD4+ T cell clonotypes based on their expansion. After 10 to 11 days of culture, CD4+ T cells were isolated with the EasySep CD4+ T cell isolation kit. Their target antigens are unknown.

This specimen consisted of CD4+ T cells from PBMCs cultured with HCoV-229E spike peptides, obtained before COVID-19 vaccination. The label giving this sample's cell subset or site can be read as: HCoV-229E spike overlapping peptide pool stimulation. These receptors all come from a human donor who received a COVID-19 vaccine.

The chain joins TRBV4-2 to TRBJ2-5, with 14 nucleotides matching TRBD2. The junction had 2 bases not matched to a gene; V was cut back by 1 base and J by 4 bases. CDR1 LGHNA and CDR2 YNFKEQ come from the germline V gene. This CDR3 spans 16 amino acids. The CDR3: CASSQGLAGGRETQYF. In DNA, the CDR3 is TGTGCCAGCAGCCAAGGACTAGCGGGGGGGAGAGAGACCCAGTACTTC.

This chain links TRBV27 with TRBJ2-2; the D gene is possibly TRBD1 (6 bases). Germline CDR1 MNHEY, CDR2 SMNVEV (reference sequence). The germline V and J ends were trimmed by 3 bases and 4 bases, with 12 bases remaining between them. The CDR3 has 15 amino acids. In DNA form, the CDR3 reads TGTGCCAGCAGTTTTCTGGGGGCGGGCACCGGGGAGCTGTTTTTT. Translating it yields CASSFLGAGTGELFF.

The chain carries TRBV9 and TRBJ2-7, with D uncertain. The length of the CDR3 is 13 residues. V lost 0 bases, J lost 7 bases, and 11 bases lay in between. CDR1 and CDR2 (germline): SGDLS, YYNGEE. CDR3 nucleotides: TGTGCCAGCAGCGTAGATTCAACCGGGGAGCAGTACTTC. Its protein product is CASSVDSTGEQYF.

This clone was seen a few times. J is TRBJ1-5 and V is TRBV7-2, with 7 nucleotides matching TRBD1. V lost 2 bases and J lost 9; bases outside the gene matches: 10. The CDR3 consists of 15 residues. The germline V gene has CDR1 SGHTA and CDR2 FQGNSA. The CDR3 reads CASSLTRTGRGPQHF. The CDR3 DNA reads as TGTGCCAGCAGCTTAACCAGGACAGGAAGGGGGCCCCAGCATTTT.

This clone came up once. CDR3 sequence (DNA): TGTGCCAGCCGACCGGCTAGCGGGAGCTACGAGCAGTACTTC. Protein product: CASRPASGSYEQYF. The V gene is TRBV7-8, the J gene TRBJ2-7; TRBD2 aligns across 10 bases. The CDR3 loop spans 14 amino acids. The ends lost 8 bases at V and 3 bases at J; junction bases unmatched: 7. Germline V lookup: CDR1 SGHVS, CDR2 FQNEAQ.

The rearrangement uses TRBV9 and TRBJ1-3, with D unresolved. V shed 1 base and J shed 2 bases, with 16 bases lying between them. Germline V gene data show CDR1 as SGDLS and CDR2 as YYNGEE. The CDR3 loop spans 17 amino acids. The CDR3: CASSVNPLGSAGNTIYF. CDR3 sequence (DNA): TGTGCCAGCAGCGTAAACCCTCTGGGCTCGGCTGGAAACACCATATATTTT.

The J gene is TRBJ2-5, the V gene TRBV5-1, with D maybe TRBD2 (6 bases). The CDR3 is 13 amino acids. Germline lookup yields CDR1 SGHRS and CDR2 YFSETQ. V was cut by 1 base and J by 4 bases, with 8 bases left in between. The CDR3 spells CASSLTSTETQYF. CDR3 bases: TGCGCCAGCAGCTTGACTAGCACAGAGACCCAGTACTTC.

The rearrangement joins TRBV12-3 or TRBV12-4 to TRBJ2-5; D is unresolved. Trimming shortened V by 3 bases and J by 2 bases, and 7 bases separated the two germline ends. The CDR3 is 13 amino acids. In DNA, the CDR3 is TGTGCCAGCAGTTTTAGGCCTCAAGAGACCCAGTACTTC. Its translation is CASSFRPQETQYF.

The chain uses TRBV12-3 or TRBV12-4 and TRBJ1-3; D gene uncertain. This CDR3 spans 13 amino acids. Between the trimmed V and J ends, which lost 2 bases and 0 bases, there was a span of 2 bases. CDR3 loop: CASSLTSGNTIYF. In DNA form, the CDR3 reads TGTGCCAGCAGTTTAACCTCTGGAAACACCATATATTTT.

The chain uses TRBV5-1 and TRBJ1-4; the match to TRBD1 covers 8 bases. Germline loops: CDR1 SGHRS, CDR2 YFSETQ. V lost 2 bases, J lost 0 bases, and 0 bases stayed unmatched. The CDR3 totals 15 residues. The CDR3 here is CASSLQGATNEKLFF. The CDR3 nucleotides are TGCGCCAGCAGCTTACAGGGGGCAACTAATGAAAAACTGTTTTTT.

The table lists this clone with a few counts. The chain carries TRBV6-5 and TRBJ1-3, with 7 bases fitting TRBD1. Trimming removed 5 bases from V and 3 bases from J; junction bases left unmatched: 7. CDR3 length: 15 amino acids. The germline V gene has CDR1 MNHEY and CDR2 SVGAGI. The CDR3 DNA follows: TGTGCCAGCAGTACGACAGGGAGCTTTGGAAACACCATATATTTT. This translates into CASSTTGSFGNTIYF.

The V gene is TRBV6-1, the J gene TRBJ2-5; 13 positions match TRBD2. V dropped 2 bases and J dropped 5; count of bases not matched to a gene: 5. This CDR3 has 16 amino acids. Germline V lookup: CDR1 MNHNS, CDR2 SASEGT. The CDR3 spells CASSEWTSGSWETQYF. As DNA, the CDR3 is TGTGCCAGCAGTGAATGGACTAGCGGGAGCTGGGAGACCCAGTACTTC.

V is TRBV18 and J is TRBJ1-2, with a possible D match to TRBD1 (5 bases). The CDR3 has 13 residues. The V gene's germline CDR1 is KGHSH and CDR2 LQKENI. V was trimmed by 0 bases and J by 6 bases, leaving 8 bases between them. The CDR3: CASSPPAGNGYTF. Here the CDR3 DNA reads TGTGCCAGCTCACCACCGGCAGGGAATGGCTACACCTTC. Complete variable domain (other parts from reference TRBV18 and TRBJ1-2): NAGVMQNPRHLVRRRGQEARLRCSPMKGHSHVYWYRQLPEEGLKFMVYLQKENIIDESGMPKERFSAEFPKEGPSILRIQQVVRGDSAAYFCASSPPAGNGYTFGSGTRLTVV.

J is TRBJ2-7 and V is TRBV6-5, with TRBD2 matching over 13 bases. Germline assignment: CDR1 MNHEY and CDR2 SVGAGI. Trimming at V came to 2 bases and at J to 7 bases, leaving 5 bases not matched to a gene. The CDR3 has 15 residues. The CDR3 loop is CASSYGTSGVYEQYF. The CDR3 DNA reads as TGTGCCAGCAGTTACGGGACTAGCGGGGTGTATGAGCAGTACTTC.

The J gene is TRBJ1-5, the V gene TRBV25-1, with 10 bases fitting TRBD1. The CDR3 contains 15 residues. V lost 6 bases, J lost 9 bases, and 11 bases stayed unmatched. Germline V gene data show CDR1 as MGHDK and CDR2 as SYGVNS. As DNA, the CDR3 is TGTGCCAGCAGACCCGGGACAGGGGACACGGGGCCCCAGCATTTT. Translating gives CASRPGTGDTGPQHF. Using reference TRBV25-1 and TRBJ1-5 for the parts outside the CDR3, the full variable domain is EADIYQTPRYLVIGTGKKITLECSQTMGHDKMYWYQQDPGMELHLIHYSYGVNSTEKGDLSSESTVSRIRTEHFPLTLESARPSHTSQYLCASRPGTGDTGPQHFGDGTRLSIL.

This sequence joins TRBV6-5 and TRBJ1-2; D is perhaps TRBD1 (5 bases). This CDR3 is 15 amino acids long. Trimming left V 6 bases short and J 0 bases short, with 14 bases between. CDR1 is MNHEY and CDR2 is SVGAGI in the germline V gene. DNA for the CDR3: TGTGCCAGCAGGGGCACCGGGACGGCTAACTATGGCTACACCTTC. Its protein product is CASRGTGTANYGYTF.

The J gene is TRBJ1-5, the V gene TRBV3-1 (or the pseudogene TRBV3-2); D not resolved. Germline V gene sequence: CDR1 LGHDT, CDR2 YNNKEL (reference sequence). The CDR3 totals 18 residues. The ends were cut back, 1 base at V and 0 bases at J, with 16 bases in the middle. This CDR3 reads CASSQGLEGPTSNQPQHF. The DNA of the CDR3 is TGTGCCAGCAGCCAAGGATTAGAGGGCCCAACTAGCAATCAGCCCCAGCATTTT.

The CDR3 DNA follows: TGTGCCAGCAGCTTAGATCAGGGGAGTGAGCAGTTCTTC. It is translated as CASSLDQGSEQFF. This chain uses TRBV7-6 with TRBJ2-1, with D tentatively TRBD1 (6 bases). V was pared by 1 base and J by 9 bases, with 10 bases between. The CDR3 covers 13 residues. CDR1 and CDR2 (germline): SGHVS, FNYEAQ.

This rearrangement joins TRBV2 to TRBJ1-5; no clear D gene. CDR1 is SNHLY, CDR2 FYNNEI, per germline. Between the trimmed V and J ends, which lost 3 bases and 6 bases, there was a span of 3 bases. This CDR3 contains 11 residues. The chain's CDR3 is CASSESQPQHF. Here the CDR3 DNA reads TGTGCCAGCAGTGAGAGTCAGCCCCAGCATTTT.

The chain is built from TRBV11-2 and TRBJ2-7; D is uncertain. CDR3 length equals 11 residues. Looked up from germline, CDR1 is SGHAT and CDR2 is FQNNGV. V was clipped by 1 base and J by 6 bases, with 4 bases between them. The CDR3 protein is CASSLAAEQYF. The CDR3 region has the DNA TGTGCCAGCAGCTTAGCGGCCGAGCAGTACTTC.

This chain joins TRBV25-1 and TRBJ1-5, with D unclear. The V gene's germline CDR1 is MGHDK and CDR2 SYGVNS. V was cut by 1 base and J by 3 bases, with 7 bases left in between. The CDR3 covers 14 residues. CDR3 amino acids: CASSEFGNNQPQHF. The CDR3 coding sequence is TGTGCCAGCAGTGAATTCGGAAACAATCAGCCCCAGCATTTT.

V usage is TRBV4-1 and J usage is TRBJ1-3; 9 bases are a match to TRBD1. V lost 3 bases and J lost 0; bases outside the gene matches: 18. The germline V gene encodes CDR1 MGHRA and CDR2 YSYEKL. The CDR3 has 21 residues. As DNA, the CDR3 is TGCGCCAGCAGCCAGGAGGGCCTGAGGGACAGGGTCCTGAGCTCTGGAAACACCATATATTTT. Amino acid sequence: CASSQEGLRDRVLSSGNTIYF.

V and J are TRBV9 and TRBJ1-2; no definite D call. This CDR3 region has 13 residues. The ends were cut back, 4 bases at V and 3 bases at J, with 10 bases in the middle. The germline gives CDR1 SGDLS, CDR2 YYNGEE. CDR3 bases: TGTGCCAGCAGCCCCCTTACAGACTATGGCTACACCTTC. Its protein is CASSPLTDYGYTF.

The CDR3 nucleotides are TGTGCCAGCAGTGGGAGCGGTTGGGAGACGCAGACCGGGGAGCTGTTTTTT. Translation: CASSGSGWETQTGELFF. The genes are TRBV2 and TRBJ2-2; tentatively, D is TRBD2 (5 bases). Trimming shortened V by 4 bases and J by 5 bases, and 20 bases separated the two germline ends. This CDR3 has 17 residues. Germline CDR1 reads SNHLY; CDR2 reads FYNNEI.

The chain couples TRBV18 to TRBJ1-2; D is uncertain. Germline-derived CDR1 and CDR2 are KGHSH and LQKENI. V was shortened by 8 bases and J by 4 bases, with 14 bases between the two germline ends. The CDR3 covers 13 residues. The CDR3 here is CASGPDGRYGYTF. CDR3 bases: TGTGCCAGCGGCCCGGACGGACGCTATGGCTACACCTTC. The whole variable domain, remainder taken from reference TRBV18 and TRBJ1-2, is NAGVMQNPRHLVRRRGQEARLRCSPMKGHSHVYWYRQLPEEGLKFMVYLQKENIIDESGMPKERFSAEFPKEGPSILRIQQVVRGDSAAYFCASGPDGRYGYTFGSGTRLTVV.

The chain has TRBV20-1 and TRBJ2-5; 9 nucleotides agree with TRBD2. CDR3 length: 16 residues. The V gene's germline CDR1 is DFQATT and CDR2 SNEGSKA (reference sequence). V trimming: 3 bases; J trimming: 0 bases; junction bases outside the gene matches: 8. CDR3 nucleotide sequence: TGCAGTGCTAGTGCCCTACTAGCGGGTAACCAAGAGACCCAGTACTTC. Protein sequence: CSASALLAGNQETQYF.

This chain uses TRBV5-6 with TRBJ1-2, with D perhaps TRBD1 (6 bases). The length of the CDR3 is 15 residues. Trimming took 1 base from V and 3 from J, leaving 13 bases between them. Germline values: CDR1 SGHDT, CDR2 YYEEEE. The CDR3 reads CASSLFWGRDYGYTF. As DNA, the CDR3 is TGTGCCAGCAGCTTGTTCTGGGGGCGCGACTATGGCTACACCTTC.

The V gene is TRBV3-1 (or the pseudogene TRBV3-2), the J gene TRBJ2-1; no clear D gene. Per the germline V gene, CDR1 is LGHDT and CDR2 is YNNKEL (reference sequence). CDR3 length: 17 amino acids. V was cut by 0 bases and J by 0 bases, with 12 bases left in between. CDR3 sequence reads: CASSQDQAGSSYNEQFF. In nucleotides, the CDR3 is TGTGCCAGCAGCCAAGATCAAGCAGGTAGCTCCTACAATGAGCAGTTCTTC.

This rearrangement joins TRBV14 to TRBJ2-2, with 8 bases lining up with TRBD1. The CDR3 is 17 residues long. Trimming took 7 bases from V and 4 from J; bases not matched to a gene: 14. In germline, CDR1 is SGHDN, CDR2 FVKESK. The CDR3 coding sequence is TGTGCCAGCACCGACAGGGGTGGCAGGGGGAGCACCGGGGAGCTGTTTTTT. Amino acid sequence: CASTDRGGRGSTGELFF.

The chain couples TRBV14 to TRBJ2-7; D not resolved. This CDR3 has 15 residues. Germline CDR1 is SGHDN and CDR2 is FVKESK. Trimming took 6 bases from V and 3 from J, leaving 18 bases between them. The CDR3 DNA sequence: TGTGCCAGCAGTCCACCTGGGCGCCTGTTCTACGAGCAGTACTTC. This translates into CASSPPGRLFYEQYF.